This T cell receptor beta chain was obtained from a study of molecular identifiers for immune sequencing clone quantification. Making the bulk TCR libraries relied on previously described methods and listed TCR primers. TCRdb itself ran the PCR reads through MiXCR, one entry per CDR3 protein. The profile shows a few hundred thousand distinct CDR3 sequences, about 23% of them singletons. Trimming took 7 bases from V and 4 from J, leaving 13 bases between them. Germline CDR1 SQVTM, CDR2 ANQGSEA. This CDR3 region has 13 residues. This clonotype occurred many times. The gene calls are TRBV29-1 and TRBJ1-4; a possible D gene is TRBD1 (6 bases). The sequence was collected from a human donor in good health. Some libraries in this study had Jurkat cell RNA spiked in. The sequenced sample was naive CD8+ T cells from blood, with Jurkat cell RNA spiked in. Subset specified: FACS-sorted CD8+CD4-CCR7+CD45RA+ naive T cells. Here the CDR3 reads CSAEGDHNEKLFF. DNA of the CDR3: TGCAGCGCCGAGGGGGACCATAATGAAAAACTGTTTTTT.